These 29 T cell receptor beta chains were all obtained from the same sample, sequenced in a study of T cells after yellow fever vaccination. TCRdb analysed the 5' RACE reads with MiXCR anew, one entry per CDR3 protein. The table lists more than 80,000 distinct CDR3 sequences, 4.5% to 6% of them singletons, with about 40% in the top ten. The input for sequencing was CD8+ T cells sorted from PBMCs, taken 10 days after the yellow fever booster vaccination. The receptors shown here come from a man between 18 and 29 years old who received the YFV17D yellow fever vaccine.

This clonotype was found a few times. The gene calls are TRBV4-1 and TRBJ2-7; D not resolved. V dropped 1 base and J dropped 2 bases, with 12 bases sitting between them. CDR3 length equals 15 residues. Germline CDR1 reads MGHRA; CDR2 reads YSYEKL. CDR3 in DNA: TGCGCCAGCAGCCAAGGTAAAGGCGGAGCCTACGAGCAGTACGTC. It encodes CASSQGKGGAYEQYV.

In its sample, this clonotype was seen a few times. The CDR3 sequence: CASSAGIRNGGDTQYF. In DNA, the CDR3 is TGTGCCAGCAGCGCAGGGATTCGAAATGGAGGGGATACGCAGTATTTT. The chain links TRBV9 to TRBJ2-3; TRBD2 is a possible D gene (6 bases). The CDR3 spans 16 residues. V lost 3 bases to trimming and J lost 6 bases, with 20 bases between them. The germline CDR1 and CDR2 sequences are SGDLS and YYNGEE.

The genes are TRBV7-9 and TRBJ2-7; possible D gene TRBD1, 5 bases. The CDR3 length is 13 residues. Germline V gives CDR1 SEHNR, CDR2 FQNEAQ (reference sequence). Trimming took off 5 bases at V and 3 bases at J, with 11 bases between the two ends. DNA for the CDR3: TGTGCCAGCAGCGCGGACAACAGCTACGAGCAGTACGTC. Protein sequence: CASSADNSYEQYV.

This chain links TRBV5-1 with TRBJ1-2; perhaps TRBD1 as D (6 bases). The CDR3 runs 15 residues. V lost 4 bases to trimming and J lost 7 bases, with 20 bases between them. CDR1 is SGHRS and CDR2 is YFSETQ in the germline V gene. CDR3 sequence reads: CASSNGQILTGGYTF. CDR3 coding DNA: TGCGCCAGCAGCAATGGACAGATCTTGACGGGTGGCTACACCTTC.

This clonotype was recorded a few times. The chain employs TRBV10-3 and TRBJ1-4; D not resolved. CDR1 and CDR2 (germline): ENHRY, SYGVKD. This CDR3 comprises 13 residues. V gave up 6 bases and J gave up 6 bases, with 11 bases separating them. The CDR3 loop reads CAISDIGDEKLFF. CDR3 coding DNA: TGTGCCATCAGCGACATTGGGGATGAAAAACTGTTTTTT.

The rearrangement joins TRBV4-3 to TRBJ2-4, with TRBD1 as a possible D gene (7 bases). CDR1 and CDR2 (germline): LGHNA, YSLEER. Trimming shortened V by 2 bases and J by 6 bases, and 11 bases separated the two germline ends. The CDR3 spans 14 residues. Here the CDR3 reads CASSQTQGGNIQYF. DNA of the CDR3: TGCGCCAGCAGCCAAACTCAGGGGGGAAACATTCAGTACTTC.

This clonotype was recorded at least ten times. The chain combines TRBV6-5 with TRBJ2-1; 11 bases align to TRBD1. This CDR3 contains 17 residues. CDR1 MNHEY and CDR2 SVGAGI come from the germline V gene. With 2 bases clipped from V and 5 bases from J, the junction kept 8 bases outside the gene matches. The CDR3 region is CASSYLPGTGGDNEQFF. DNA of the CDR3: TGTGCCAGCAGTTACCTACCCGGGACAGGGGGAGACAATGAGCAGTTCTTC.

The J gene is TRBJ1-1, the V gene TRBV4-1; D is uncertain. Trimming shortened V by 1 base and J by 0 bases, and 6 bases separated the two germline ends. Germline CDR1 and CDR2: MGHRA and YSYEKL. The CDR3 contains 14 residues. As DNA, the CDR3 is TGCGCCAGCAGCCAAGTACACCTGAACACTGAAGCTTTCTTT. It is translated as CASSQVHLNTEAFF.

This sequence joins TRBV19 and TRBJ1-1; 10 bases agree with TRBD1. CDR3 size: 14 residues. The V gene end was trimmed by 6 bases and the J gene end by 4 bases; junction bases not matched to a gene: 5. From germline, CDR1 is LNHDA and CDR2 SQIVND (reference sequence). CDR3 region: CASSSTGGPTEAFF. For the CDR3, the DNA is TGTGCCAGTAGCTCGACAGGGGGCCCCACTGAAGCTTTCTTT.

This clonotype was detected only a few times. The CDR3 nucleotides read TGTGCCAGCAGTTACGGGTGGGGCACCGGGGAGCTGTTTTTT. Protein product: CASSYGWGTGELFF. The chain couples TRBV6-5 to TRBJ2-2; D gene ambiguous. Per the germline V gene, CDR1 is MNHEY and CDR2 is SVGAGI. The CDR3 is made up of 14 amino acids. V dropped 2 bases and J dropped 4 bases, with 8 bases sitting between them.

This clonotype came up a few times. The chain employs TRBV7-6 and TRBJ2-3; 8 bases fit TRBD2. Losses at the gene ends were 0 bases for V and 1 base for J; bases not matched to a gene: 3. Germline V gene lookup returns CDR1 SGHVS and CDR2 FNYEAQ. The CDR3 is 16 residues long. In DNA, the CDR3 is TGTGCCAGCAGCTTAGCAGCGACTAGCGGCACAGATACGCAGTATTTT. Translated, it gives CASSLAATSGTDTQYF.

This clonotype was seen only a few times. The chain recombines TRBV6-6 with TRBJ1-6, with a tentative D call TRBD1 (5 bases). The CDR3 is 16 residues long. The V gene's germline CDR1 is MNHNY and CDR2 SVGAGI (reference sequence). Trimming left V 5 bases short and J 9 bases short, with 20 bases between. In DNA form, the CDR3 reads TGTGCCAGCAGTCACCCCCGGGACCCACATGGTTCACCCCTCCACTTT. Protein: CASSHPRDPHGSPLHF.

This clonotype has a handful of counts. The V gene is TRBV12-3 or TRBV12-4, the J gene TRBJ2-5, with D possibly called TRBD1 or TRBD2 (5 bases each). The CDR3 totals 14 residues. V was pared by 8 bases and J by 7 bases, with 20 bases between. The CDR3 DNA reads TGTGCCAGCTCCTCCTCTTTACCTGGGGGGACCCAGTACTTC. Translating it yields CASSSSLPGGTQYF.

The chain combines TRBV12-3 or TRBV12-4 with TRBJ2-1; D unresolved. V gave up 0 bases and J gave up 5 bases, with 11 bases separating them. CDR3 length equals 15 residues. CDR3 sequence reads: CASSLAGTAHNEQFF. As DNA, the CDR3 is TGTGCCAGCAGTTTAGCCGGCACAGCCCACAATGAGCAGTTCTTC.

The gene calls are TRBV4-1 and TRBJ1-5, with 8 bases that match TRBD1. The CDR3 is 16 residues long. Germline assignment: CDR1 MGHRA and CDR2 YSYEKL. The V segment lost 1 base and the J segment 7 bases; nucleotides outside the gene matches: 9. In nucleotides, the CDR3 is TGCGCCAGCAGCCAAGCCCGGCAGGGGGCTGGGCAGCCCCAGCATTTT. Protein sequence: CASSQARQGAGQPQHF.

The table lists this clonotype with a few counts. The chain carries TRBV7-9 and TRBJ2-7; TRBD1 matches 8 bases. J lost 7 bases, V lost 1 base, and 9 bases had no gene match. Germline V CDR1 and CDR2: SEHNR, FQNEAQ (reference sequence). This CDR3 contains 15 residues. The CDR3: CASSLDARGPSEQYV. In DNA, the CDR3 is TGTGCCAGCAGCTTAGACGCCAGGGGGCCCAGTGAGCAGTACGTC.

This clonotype has more than one count but fewer than ten. The chain employs TRBV29-1 and TRBJ2-3; 7 positions match TRBD1. This CDR3 has 15 residues. V dropped 3 bases and J dropped 2; count of bases not matched to a gene: 8. CDR1 is SQVTM, CDR2 ANQGSEA, per germline. The CDR3 spells CSVDLQGDITDTQYF. In DNA form, the CDR3 reads TGCAGCGTTGACCTGCAGGGGGATATCACAGATACGCAGTATTTT.

The chain recombines TRBV24-1 with TRBJ2-1; 7 positions agree with TRBD2. Per the germline V gene, CDR1 is KGHDR and CDR2 is SFDVKD. CDR3 length equals 14 residues. V was pared by 7 bases and J by 4 bases, with 6 bases of the junction left unmatched. CDR3 sequence reads: CATSGGYFYNEQFF. The CDR3 nucleotides are TGTGCCACCAGCGGGGGGTACTTTTACAATGAGCAGTTCTTC.

This clonotype has a handful of counts. This rearrangement joins TRBV10-3 to TRBJ2-7, with D unclear. The CDR3 consists of 12 residues. The ends were cut back, 0 bases at V and 5 bases at J, with 5 bases in the middle. CDR1 and CDR2 from the germline V gene are ENHRY and SYGVKD. The CDR3 protein is CAISESGDEQYV. CDR3 bases: TGTGCCATCAGTGAGTCAGGTGACGAGCAGTACGTC.

This clonotype was observed a handful of times. The rearrangement joins TRBV4-1 to TRBJ2-3; 10 bases line up with TRBD1. V lost 4 bases to trimming and J lost 1 base; unmatched junction nucleotides: 5. Germline-derived CDR1 and CDR2 are MGHRA and YSYEKL. CDR3 length: 16 amino acids. CDR3 sequence: CASSPPGTGGTDTQYF. The CDR3 DNA reads TGCGCCAGCAGCCCGCCCGGGACAGGGGGCACAGATACGCAGTATTTT.

This chain uses TRBV27 with TRBJ2-3, with unresolved D. Trimming took 4 bases from V and 6 from J, leaving 14 bases between them. Germline V gives CDR1 MNHEY, CDR2 SMNVEV (reference sequence). The CDR3 contains 14 residues. As DNA, the CDR3 is TGTGCCAGCAGTTCAGCTTACTTCTTGGATACGCAGTATTTT. Protein sequence: CASSSAYFLDTQYF.

This clonotype has just a few counts. This rearrangement joins TRBV7-2 to TRBJ2-5; 9 bases are a match to TRBD2. Germline lookup yields CDR1 SGHTA and CDR2 FQGNSA. With 4 bases clipped from V and 0 bases from J, the junction kept 3 bases outside the gene matches. This CDR3 comprises 15 residues. CDR3 coding DNA: TGTGCCAGCAGCTCTGGCGGGGGGGACCAAGAGACCCAGTACTTC. It specifies CASSSGGGDQETQYF. Full variable domain (remainder filled in from reference TRBV7-2 and TRBJ2-5): GAGVSQSPSNKVTEKGKDVELRCDPISGHTALYWYRQSLGQGLEFLIYFQGNSAPDKSGLPSDRFSAERTGGSVSTLTIQRTQQEDSAVYLCASSSGGGDQETQYFGPGTRLLVL.

In this sample, this clonotype turned up a few times. A clone one base away is much larger, so this may be a read error. The gene calls are TRBV6-4 and TRBJ2-3, with TRBD2 matching over 9 bases. The germline V gene has CDR1 MRHNA and CDR2 SNTAGT. The CDR3 runs 16 residues. After removal of 3 bases from V and 2 bases from J, the junction contained 6 bases not matched to a gene. The CDR3 region is CASSEASGDITDTQYF. CDR3 DNA: TGTGCCAGCAGTGAGGCTAGCGGGGATATCACAGATACGCAGTATTTT.

The chain combines TRBV5-1 with TRBJ2-5, with TRBD1 identical over 8 bases. From germline, CDR1 is SGHRS and CDR2 YFSETQ. V shed 4 bases and J 5 bases; nucleotides not matched to a gene: 16. This CDR3 has 17 amino acids. CDR3 sequence reads: CASSPGLGQGQSETQYF. CDR3 DNA: TGCGCCAGCAGCCCGGGGCTTGGACAGGGACAATCGGAGACCCAGTACTTC.

This clonotype was seen a few times. J is TRBJ1-1 and V is TRBV4-3; D not certain. Trimming took 1 base from V and 4 from J, leaving 10 bases between them. CDR3 length equals 14 residues. The V gene's germline CDR1 is LGHNA and CDR2 YSLEER. CDR3 DNA: TGCGCCAGCAGCCAAGGTGTGAGGACCACTGAAGCTTTCTTT. Its protein product is CASSQGVRTTEAFF.

The gene calls are TRBV28 and TRBJ2-7; D remains ambiguous. CDR3 length: 12 residues. The ends were cut back, 5 bases at V and 5 bases at J, with 10 bases in the middle. Per germline, CDR1 MDHEN and CDR2 SYDVKM. CDR3 DNA sequence: TGTGCCAGCAGTAACGGGCCAGACGAGCAGTACGTC. Its protein is CASSNGPDEQYV.

The CDR3, as DNA: TGTGCCAGCAGTGGGTGGGGCGGCACAGATACGCAGTATTTT. Amino acids: CASSGWGGTDTQYF. The rearrangement joins TRBV6-5 to TRBJ2-3; tentative D call: TRBD1 (5 bases). This CDR3 has 14 residues. Germline CDR1 is MNHEY and CDR2 is SVGAGI. The V gene lost 5 bases and the J gene lost 1 base, with 10 bases spanning the gap.

This clonotype was seen many times. This chain links TRBV7-9 with TRBJ2-6; D is unclear. Germline V gene data show CDR1 as SEHNR and CDR2 as FQNEAQ (reference sequence). The CDR3 has 15 residues. Trimming removed 1 base from V and 0 bases from J, with 4 bases in between. CDR3 residues: CASSLVPSGANVLTF. In DNA, the CDR3 is TGTGCCAGCAGCTTAGTACCCTCTGGGGCCAACGTCCTGACTTTC.

This clonotype appeared a few times. The chain couples TRBV5-1 to TRBJ2-7, with D perhaps assigned TRBD1 or TRBD2 (5 bases each). Trimming shortened V by 6 bases and J by 3 bases, and 13 bases separated the two germline ends. The CDR3 totals 13 residues. CDR1 SGHRS and CDR2 YFSETQ come from the germline V gene. DNA of the CDR3: TGCGCCAGCACAACGGGACCTGGCTACGAGCAGTACTTC. Translation gives CASTTGPGYEQYF.